This T cell receptor beta chain was observed in a study of OX40 agonist ivuxolimab in advanced cancers. The CDR3 contains 14 residues. Between the trimmed V and J ends, which lost 2 bases and 3 bases, there was a span of 11 bases. Looked up from germline, CDR1 is KGHSH and CDR2 is LQKENI. Some clones are missing from TCRdb's copy, which holds only in-frame ones; the method was immunoSEQ multiplex PCR. The repertoire has about 82,000 clones, approximately 87% of them found once; the top ten carry more than 0.75%. The sample in question was CD4+ or CD8+ T cells sorted from blood, obtained in a trial of the OX40 agonist ivuxolimab. This receptor was obtained from an adult with an advanced solid tumor such as melanoma, head and neck, liver or kidney cancer. This chain links TRBV18 with TRBJ2-7; D gene uncertain. This CDR3 reads CASSPAETDYEQYF. DNA for the CDR3: TGTGCCAGCTCACCAGCGGAAACAGACTACGAGCAGTACTTC.